A selection of T cell receptor beta chains follows, all from one sample in a study of T cell changes during pregnancy in multiple sclerosis. Using immunoSEQ multiplex PCR, the repertoire was profiled, and TCRdb retains in-frame clones only, with some absent. The sample includes some 97,000 clones, about nine tenths of them seen just once. Sequenced here: peripheral blood, sampled after pregnancy. These receptors came from a female donor with multiple sclerosis, enrolled in a pregnancy study. CDR3s include the opening cysteine and the closing phenylalanine or tryptophan. D genes are given only for firm matches. The size entry is marked missing in some rows and otherwise reads once, few, many or a size class.

clone_size: -; j_call: TRBJ2-7; d_call: TRBD1; v_call: TRBV2; cdr3_nt: TGTGCCAGCACTTGGGGACAGCTAATATACGAGCAGTACTTC; cdr3_aa: CASTWGQLIYEQYF
clone_size: -; j_call: TRBJ1-4; d_call: TRBD1; v_call: TRBV7-9; cdr3_nt: TGTGCCAGCAGCGAGACCGGGACAGGGACTGAAAAACTGTTTTTT; cdr3_aa: CASSETGTGTEKLFF
clone_size: -; j_call: TRBJ2-3; d_call: -; v_call: TRBV30; cdr3_nt: TGTGCCTGGAGTGTAAATCGGGATACGCAGTATTTT; cdr3_aa: CAWSVNRDTQYF
clone_size: -; j_call: TRBJ2-1; d_call: TRBD2; v_call: TRBV2; cdr3_nt: TGTGCCAGCAGTCAACTAGCGGGAGTGAGTAATGAGCAGTTCTTC; cdr3_aa: CASSQLAGVSNEQFF
clone_size: -; j_call: TRBJ1-6; d_call: TRBD1; v_call: TRBV6-5; cdr3_nt: TGTGCCAGCAGGCTAGACAGGGCTTATTCACCCCTCCACTTT; cdr3_aa: CASRLDRAYSPLHF
clone_size: -; j_call: TRBJ1-3; d_call: TRBD1; v_call: TRBV5-1; cdr3_nt: TGCGCCAGCACCCTTTCCGGGACAGCCGGAAACACCATATATTTT; cdr3_aa: CASTLSGTAGNTIYF
clone_size: -; j_call: TRBJ1-5; d_call: -; v_call: TRBV7-3; cdr3_nt: TGTGCCAGCAGCTTACAGGGAAAACAGCCCCAGCATTTT; cdr3_aa: CASSLQGKQPQHF
clone_size: -; j_call: TRBJ1-4; d_call: TRBD1; v_call: TRBV9; cdr3_nt: TGTGCCAGCAGCGTAGATGGACAGGCGGCTGAAAAACTGTTTTTT; cdr3_aa: CASSVDGQAAEKLFF
clone_size: -; j_call: TRBJ1-4; d_call: -; v_call: TRBV7-9; cdr3_nt: TGTGCCAGCAACAGCCTGTCTCGGGAAAAACTGTTTTTT; cdr3_aa: CASNSLSREKLFF
clone_size: -; j_call: TRBJ2-7; d_call: TRBD2; v_call: TRBV19; cdr3_nt: TGTGCCAGTAGTATCGGCGGCGGGAGGACGACCTACGAGCAGTACTTC; cdr3_aa: CASSIGGGRTTYEQYF
clone_size: -; j_call: TRBJ2-3; d_call: TRBD2; v_call: TRBV28; cdr3_nt: TGTGCCAGCAGCAGTCTCACGTGGGCGGGAGAATCGACAGATACGCAGTATTTT; cdr3_aa: CASSSLTWAGESTDTQYF
clone_size: -; j_call: TRBJ2-7; d_call: TRBD2; v_call: TRBV7-2; cdr3_nt: TGTGCCAGCAGCCTCTCTAGCGGCCCCTACGAGCAGTACTTC; cdr3_aa: CASSLSSGPYEQYF
clone_size: -; j_call: TRBJ1-6; d_call: TRBD1; v_call: TRBV9; cdr3_nt: TGTGCCAGCAGCGTAGAGGAGGGGACAGGTTCACCCCTCCACTTT; cdr3_aa: CASSVEEGTGSPLHF
clone_size: -; j_call: TRBJ2-1; d_call: -; v_call: TRBV29-1; cdr3_nt: TGCAGCGTCCGTGGCAGAAGCTCCTACAATGAGCAGTTCTTC; cdr3_aa: CSVRGRSSYNEQFF
clone_size: -; j_call: TRBJ2-2; d_call: TRBD2; v_call: TRBV7-8; cdr3_nt: TGTGCCAGCAGCCACGGGACTAGCGGGGCGAACACCGGGGAGCTGTTTTTT; cdr3_aa: CASSHGTSGANTGELFF
clone_size: -; j_call: TRBJ1-6; d_call: TRBD1; v_call: TRBV2; cdr3_nt: TGTGCCAGCAGCGACCATTTTCCGGGACAGCTTAACTATAATTCACCCCTCCACTTT; cdr3_aa: CASSDHFPGQLNYNSPLHF
clone_size: -; j_call: TRBJ2-3; d_call: -; v_call: TRBV4-1; cdr3_nt: TGCGCCAGCAGCAAAGGGCTGTGGCACCATAGCACAGATACGCAGTATTTT; cdr3_aa: CASSKGLWHHSTDTQYF
clone_size: -; j_call: TRBJ1-5; d_call: -; v_call: TRBV28; cdr3_nt: TGTGCCAGCCGACATACCTCCTTGTTCCAGGGGAATCAGCCCCAGCATTTT; cdr3_aa: CASRHTSLFQGNQPQHF
clone_size: -; j_call: TRBJ1-1; d_call: -; v_call: TRBV29-1; cdr3_nt: TGCAGCGTTGATACTCAGGGGTTGAACACTGAAGCTTTCTTT; cdr3_aa: CSVDTQGLNTEAFF
clone_size: once; j_call: TRBJ1-2; d_call: -; v_call: TRBV29-1; cdr3_nt: TGCAGCGATCAGGGTAGTGGCTACACCTTC; cdr3_aa: CSDQGSGYTF
clone_size: -; j_call: TRBJ2-3; d_call: -; v_call: TRBV5-1; cdr3_nt: TGCGCCAGCAGCCCAAACTTGGGGACTGAAATTTCAGATACGCAGTATTTT; cdr3_aa: CASSPNLGTEISDTQYF
clone_size: -; j_call: TRBJ1-2; d_call: -; v_call: TRBV7-6; cdr3_nt: TGTGCCAGCAGCTTAGAGGGACAAACCTATGGCTACACCTTC; cdr3_aa: CASSLEGQTYGYTF
clone_size: -; j_call: TRBJ2-2; d_call: -; v_call: TRBV5-1; cdr3_nt: TGCGCCAGCAGGGCTTTTCTAAGGGGTGGCACCGGGGAGCTGTTTTTT; cdr3_aa: CASRAFLRGGTGELFF
clone_size: -; j_call: TRBJ1-4; d_call: TRBD1; v_call: TRBV6-1; cdr3_nt: TGTGCCAGCAGCAGGGGGCCCACTAATGAAAAACTGTTTTTT; cdr3_aa: CASSRGPTNEKLFF
clone_size: -; j_call: TRBJ2-1; d_call: -; v_call: TRBV2; cdr3_nt: TGTGCCAGCGACGAGGGGGGGGACAATGAGCAGTTCTTC; cdr3_aa: CASDEGGDNEQFF
clone_size: -; j_call: TRBJ2-3; d_call: -; v_call: TRBV10-3; cdr3_nt: TGTGCCATCAGTGAGGACAGAGCTAGCACAGATACGCAGTATTTT; cdr3_aa: CAISEDRASTDTQYF
clone_size: -; j_call: TRBJ1-2; d_call: -; v_call: TRBV5-5; cdr3_nt: TGTGCCAGCAGACTGACCAGGGCCCCTAACTATGGCTACACCTTC; cdr3_aa: CASRLTRAPNYGYTF
clone_size: -; j_call: TRBJ2-7; d_call: -; v_call: TRBV2; cdr3_nt: TGTGCCAGCAGTGAAGTCCGCGGGATTGCCTACGAGCAGTACTTC; cdr3_aa: CASSEVRGIAYEQYF
clone_size: -; j_call: TRBJ2-5; d_call: -; v_call: TRBV7-2; cdr3_nt: TGTGCCAGCAGTCTAGGGGCCGCGGGATCAGGGCAAGAGACCCAGTACTTC; cdr3_aa: CASSLGAAGSGQETQYF
clone_size: -; j_call: TRBJ1-1; d_call: TRBD1; v_call: TRBV30; cdr3_nt: TGTGCCTGGAGTGCTGATCAGGGGGCTACGGGTACTGAAGCTTTCTTT; cdr3_aa: CAWSADQGATGTEAFF
clone_size: -; j_call: TRBJ1-2; d_call: TRBD1; v_call: TRBV4-1; cdr3_nt: TGCGCCAGCAGCCTCGGACCGGGACAGAGAACGGGCTACACCTTC; cdr3_aa: CASSLGPGQRTGYTF
clone_size: -; j_call: TRBJ2-7; d_call: TRBD2; v_call: TRBV28; cdr3_nt: TGTGCCAGCAGTTTAAGGCGGGAGGGCTACGAGCAGTACTTC; cdr3_aa: CASSLRREGYEQYF
clone_size: once; j_call: TRBJ2-2; d_call: TRBD1; v_call: TRBV11-3; cdr3_nt: TGTGCCAGCAGCCGGACAGGGGCGAACACCGGGGAGCTGTTTTTT; cdr3_aa: CASSRTGANTGELFF
clone_size: -; j_call: TRBJ1-1; d_call: TRBD1; v_call: TRBV5-4; cdr3_nt: TGTGCCAGCAGCTGGGGACAGGGATCCAACACTGAAGCTTTCTTT; cdr3_aa: CASSWGQGSNTEAFF
clone_size: -; j_call: TRBJ2-3; d_call: -; v_call: TRBV10-3; cdr3_nt: TGTGCCATCAGTCCGGGTCCTCCGGATACGCAGTATTTT; cdr3_aa: CAISPGPPDTQYF
clone_size: -; j_call: TRBJ1-6; d_call: -; v_call: TRBV5-1; cdr3_nt: TGCGCCAGCAGCTTGGAGCTGGCAGGCAGTAATTCACCCCTCCACTTT; cdr3_aa: CASSLELAGSNSPLHF
clone_size: few; j_call: TRBJ2-1; d_call: TRBD2; v_call: TRBV6-5; cdr3_nt: TGTGCCAGCAGTTACTCGTCCGGACTAGCCTTCACTGAGCAGTTCTTC; cdr3_aa: CASSYSSGLAFTEQFF
clone_size: -; j_call: TRBJ2-1; d_call: TRBD1; v_call: TRBV7-3; cdr3_nt: TGTGCCAGCAGCTTCGCCCCCGGACAGGGTACGGAGCAGTTCTTC; cdr3_aa: CASSFAPGQGTEQFF
clone_size: once; j_call: TRBJ2-5; d_call: -; v_call: TRBV18; cdr3_nt: TGTGCCAGCTCACCGGGGGGTGTAGGCGCTCCGCAGTACTTC; cdr3_aa: CASSPGGVGAPQYF
clone_size: -; j_call: TRBJ1-4; d_call: -; v_call: TRBV25-1; cdr3_nt: TGTGCCAGCAGTCGACGGGGTGAGACTAATGAAAAACTGTTTTTT; cdr3_aa: CASSRRGETNEKLFF
clone_size: -; j_call: TRBJ1-5; d_call: TRBD1; v_call: TRBV30; cdr3_nt: TGTGCCTGGAGTGTACAGGGACAGGGTGTTTCTCAGCCCCAGCATTTT; cdr3_aa: CAWSVQGQGVSQPQHF
clone_size: -; j_call: TRBJ1-1; d_call: -; v_call: TRBV5-5; cdr3_nt: TGTGCCAGCAGCTTGGCCGGGATTCTAACTGAAGCTTTCTTT; cdr3_aa: CASSLAGILTEAFF
clone_size: -; j_call: TRBJ2-3; d_call: TRBD2; v_call: TRBV4-2; cdr3_nt: TGTGCCAGCAGCCAAGGTGGAATGCCGGGACTAGCGGGAGGAGATACGCAGTATTTT; cdr3_aa: CASSQGGMPGLAGGDTQYF
clone_size: -; j_call: TRBJ2-3; d_call: TRBD2; v_call: TRBV18; cdr3_nt: TGTGCCAGCTCAGCACTAGCGGTACGCACAGATACGCAGTATTTT; cdr3_aa: CASSALAVRTDTQYF
clone_size: -; j_call: TRBJ2-7; d_call: TRBD2; v_call: TRBV28; cdr3_nt: TGTGCCAGCAGTTTATTTTCGGGGGGCGAGCAGTACTTC; cdr3_aa: CASSLFSGGEQYF
clone_size: -; j_call: TRBJ2-2; d_call: TRBD2; v_call: TRBV30; cdr3_nt: TGTGCCTGGAAAATAGCGGGGGGGCACACCGGGGAGCTGTTTTTT; cdr3_aa: CAWKIAGGHTGELFF
clone_size: -; j_call: TRBJ2-3; d_call: -; v_call: TRBV4-1; cdr3_nt: TGCGCCAGCAGCCATTTGGAGCGGATCACAGATACGCAGTATTTT; cdr3_aa: CASSHLERITDTQYF
clone_size: -; j_call: TRBJ1-5; d_call: TRBD1; v_call: TRBV19; cdr3_nt: TGTGCCAGTGGGGGACAGGGCGGTCAGCCCCAGCATTTT; cdr3_aa: CASGGQGGQPQHF
clone_size: few; j_call: TRBJ2-3; d_call: -; v_call: TRBV5-1; cdr3_nt: TGCGCCAGCAGCTTGGCTACGGTTACAGATACGCAGTATTTT; cdr3_aa: CASSLATVTDTQYF
clone_size: -; j_call: TRBJ1-1; d_call: -; v_call: TRBV7-3; cdr3_nt: TGTGCCAGCAGCGTTACAGTAAACACTGAAGCTTTCTTT; cdr3_aa: CASSVTVNTEAFF
clone_size: -; j_call: TRBJ1-2; d_call: TRBD1; v_call: TRBV4-3; cdr3_nt: TGCGCCAGCAGCCAAGATCGGACAGGGGGCGTTCTCTTCTATGGCTACACCTTC; cdr3_aa: CASSQDRTGGVLFYGYTF
clone_size: -; j_call: TRBJ2-7; d_call: -; v_call: TRBV27; cdr3_nt: TGTGCCAGCAGTTTATCGAGTCAGGTCTACGAGCAGTACTTC; cdr3_aa: CASSLSSQVYEQYF
clone_size: -; j_call: TRBJ2-3; d_call: -; v_call: TRBV9; cdr3_nt: TGTGCCAGCAGCGTAGAGGGGGGGAGCGCTAGCACAGATACGCAGTATTTT; cdr3_aa: CASSVEGGSASTDTQYF
clone_size: -; j_call: TRBJ2-2; d_call: -; v_call: TRBV4-3; cdr3_nt: TGCGCCAGCAGCCAAGGGAGAAACACCGGGGAGCTGTTTTTT; cdr3_aa: CASSQGRNTGELFF
clone_size: once; j_call: TRBJ2-7; d_call: TRBD1; v_call: TRBV14; cdr3_nt: TGTGCCAGCAGCCAAGATTTGGTCGGGACAGGGCTGTGGGAGCAGTACTTC; cdr3_aa: CASSQDLVGTGLWEQYF
clone_size: once; j_call: TRBJ2-2; d_call: -; v_call: TRBV5-4; cdr3_nt: TGTGCCAGCAGCTTGTCGAGTTACGACACCGGGGAGCTGTTTTTT; cdr3_aa: CASSLSSYDTGELFF
clone_size: -; j_call: TRBJ2-3; d_call: TRBD2; v_call: TRBV9; cdr3_nt: TGTGCCAGCAGCGACAAACCGGGACTAGCAACAGATACGCAGTATTTT; cdr3_aa: CASSDKPGLATDTQYF
clone_size: -; j_call: TRBJ1-6; d_call: -; v_call: TRBV27; cdr3_nt: TGTGCCAGCAGTACCAGGGGTAATTCACCCCTCCACTTT; cdr3_aa: CASSTRGNSPLHF